This T cell receptor beta chain was documented in a study of response to subunit inactivated influenza vaccine. Germline CDR1 KGHDR, CDR2 SFDVKD. This CDR3 is built from 15 residues. V lost 3 bases and J lost 2; bases outside the gene matches: 2. A few counts support this clonotype. Its target is unknown. Study-wide points: Authors suggested few new T cells are recruited by each seasonal influenza vaccination.

TCRdb called the RT-PCR reads again in MiXCR, with one record for every CDR3 protein. The data show roughly 550,000 distinct CDR3 sequences, roughly 25% seen once. The same data also contributed to another study, on T cells expressing NK-cell markers. This second study says: Generation of TCR beta cDNA was performed by 5'RACE template switching incorporating UMIs. HCMV specificity of the expanded NKG2C+ T cell clones was not established.

The starting material was CD4+ T cells sorted from PBMCs, obtained roughly 12 days after vaccination. This clonotype was obtained from a man aged 50 or older who received an inactivated influenza vaccine. The chain links TRBV24-1 to TRBJ2-3; 9 bases are shared with TRBD2. CDR3 in amino acids: CATSDGGRATDTQYF. CDR3 sequence (DNA): TGTGCCACCAGTGATGGCGGGAGGGCCACAGATACGCAGTATTTT.